The source of this T cell receptor (beta chain) is a study of OX40 agonist ivuxolimab in advanced cancers. For the study at large: With a range of about 23 to 90, age averaged roughly 60 years, and around 83% were male.

The investigators sampled blood at baseline, at cycle 4 day 1, and at cycle 7 day 1. V was shortened by 1 base and J by 5 bases, with 14 bases between the two germline ends. The CDR3 is 15 residues long. The germline gives CDR1 MDHEN, CDR2 SYDVKM. Clones were read by immunoSEQ multiplex PCR, and TCRdb kept only the in-frame ones, dropping some. The sample has 83,000 or so clones, about 86% seen once; the top ten hold about 1.7%. Sequences were derived from CD4+ or CD8+ T cells sorted from blood, sampled in a trial of the OX40 agonist ivuxolimab. The V gene is TRBV28, the J gene TRBJ1-1; possibly TRBD1 for D (6 bases). This clonotype was sampled from an adult with an advanced solid tumor such as melanoma, head and neck, liver or kidney cancer. In DNA form, the CDR3 reads TGTGCCAGCAGTTTATTGCTCAGGGGAGGAACTGAAGCTTTCTTT. Encoded protein: CASSLLLRGGTEAFF.